Presented here are 23 T cell receptor beta chains from one specimen sequenced in a study of somatic mutations in cytotoxic T cells in rheumatoid arthritis. TCRdb's copy holds only in-frame clones and misses some; the assay was immunoSEQ multiplex PCR. This table has roughly 16,000 clones, about 80% appearing once. The sample was CD8+ T cells sorted from blood. These receptors all stem from an adult with rheumatoid arthritis.

The genes are TRBV5-1 and TRBJ2-1; D unclear. V was trimmed by 0 bases and J by 0 bases, leaving 1 base between them. Germline-derived CDR1 and CDR2 are SGHRS and YFSETQ. This CDR3 contains 13 residues. The DNA of the CDR3 is TGCGCCAGCAGCTTGGCCTCCTACAATGAGCAGTTCTTC. It specifies CASSLASYNEQFF.

The V gene is TRBV5-4, the J gene TRBJ2-3; no clear D gene. This CDR3 has 14 amino acids. CDR1 and CDR2 from the germline V gene are SGHNT and YYREEE (reference sequence). Deletions cut 3 bases from V and 4 bases from J, with 12 bases between. The CDR3 spells CASSYTFAADTQYF. The CDR3 coding sequence is TGTGCCAGCAGCTACACATTCGCCGCAGATACGCAGTATTTT.

The chain combines TRBV27 with TRBJ2-7; TRBD2 matches at 8 bases. Germline trimming cut 2 bases from V and 7 bases from J; bases unmatched to any gene: 7. The V gene's germline CDR1 is MNHEY and CDR2 SMNVEV (reference sequence). CDR3 length equals 14 residues. The CDR3 DNA is TGTGCCAGCAGTTTACGGCGGGGGGCGGGGGAGCAGTACGTC. Translated: CASSLRRGAGEQYV.

The chain carries TRBV6-5 and TRBJ2-7; D is unresolved. The V gene lost 8 bases and the J gene lost 2 bases, with 10 bases spanning the gap. CDR1 is MNHEY and CDR2 is SVGAGI in the germline V gene. The CDR3 consists of 12 residues. CDR3 in amino acids: CASGDGPYEQYF. The CDR3 DNA is TGTGCCAGCGGTGACGGCCCCTACGAGCAGTACTTC.

The V and J genes are TRBV4-2 and TRBJ1-1, with D possibly matching TRBD1 (6 bases). V lost 6 bases and J lost 5, with 19 bases in between. Germline lookup yields CDR1 LGHNA and CDR2 YNFKEQ. The CDR3 has 15 residues. CDR3 in amino acids: CASRPSGGKRTEAFF. For the CDR3, the DNA is TGTGCCAGCAGGCCAAGTGGGGGCAAGAGAACTGAAGCTTTCTTT.

This rearrangement joins TRBV2 to TRBJ2-6; the D is unclear. CDR3 length: 16 amino acids. CDR1 SNHLY and CDR2 FYNNEI come from the germline V gene. The ends were cut back, 6 bases at V and 2 bases at J, with 14 bases in the middle. In DNA form, the CDR3 reads TGTGCCAGCAGCACAACACGGTACGCTGGGGCCAACGTCCTGACTTTC. Protein product: CASSTTRYAGANVLTF.

This clone was picked up one time. The CDR3 reads CSVEGDTSYGYTF. The DNA for the CDR3 is TGCAGCGTTGAAGGGGACACCTCCTATGGCTACACCTTC. The chain employs TRBV29-1 and TRBJ1-2, with D tentatively TRBD1 (6 bases). V lost 1 base and J 4 bases, leaving 10 bases between the germline ends. Germline loops: CDR1 SQVTM, CDR2 ANQGSEA. The CDR3 sequence is 13 residues long.

The gene calls are TRBV9 and TRBJ1-4, with unresolved D. The CDR3 runs 14 residues. Germline CDR1 and CDR2: SGDLS and YYNGEE. V was pared by 0 bases and J by 8 bases, with 11 bases between. The chain's CDR3 is CASSVGEGREKLFF. In nucleotides, the CDR3 is TGTGCCAGCAGCGTAGGGGAGGGCCGGGAAAAACTGTTTTTT.

The J gene is TRBJ2-2, the V gene TRBV27, with D perhaps given as TRBD1 or TRBD2 (6 bases each). The V and J ends lost 3 bases and 6 bases respectively, with 8 bases between them. There are 13 residues in the CDR3. Germline lookup yields CDR1 MNHEY and CDR2 SMNVEV (reference sequence). The CDR3 nucleotides are TGTGCCAGCAGTTTTGGGGGGCCCGGGGAGCTGTTTTTT. Amino acids: CASSFGGPGELFF.

The chain has TRBV9 and TRBJ2-3; tentatively, D is TRBD1 (6 bases). Germline lookup yields CDR1 SGDLS and CDR2 YYNGEE. V was trimmed by 4 bases and J by 6 bases, leaving 21 bases between them. The CDR3 length is 16 residues. Here the CDR3 DNA reads TGTGCCAGCAGCTCCTACACAGGGATCATTCGGGATACGCAGTATTTT. This translates into CASSSYTGIIRDTQYF.

V is TRBV19 and J is TRBJ1-1; D is perhaps TRBD1 (6 bases). The germline V gene has CDR1 LNHDA and CDR2 SQIVND (reference sequence). Trimming left V 6 bases short and J 1 base short, with 21 bases between. CDR3 length: 17 amino acids. The chain's CDR3 is CASSPLYREPQNTEAFF. The CDR3 DNA is TGTGCCAGTAGCCCCCTCTACAGGGAGCCGCAGAACACTGAAGCTTTCTTT.

In its sample, this clone was seen a few times. This rearrangement joins TRBV7-9 to TRBJ1-5, with 8 positions matching TRBD1. This CDR3 has 14 residues. Germline CDR1 is SEHNR and CDR2 is FQNEAQ (reference sequence). Trimming took 5 bases from V and 9 from J; bases not matched to a gene: 9. In nucleotides, the CDR3 is TGTGCCAGCAGCCTGACAGGGGCCTCCTCGCCCCAGCATTTT. Amino acids: CASSLTGASSPQHF.

The chain recombines TRBV6-1 with TRBJ2-3; 11 bases map to TRBD1. CDR1 is MNHNS and CDR2 is SASEGT in the germline V gene. Trimming at V came to 2 bases and at J to 5 bases, leaving 6 bases not matched to a gene. The CDR3 is made up of 16 amino acids. CDR3 DNA: TGTGCCAGCAGTGAACTAGGGGGGACAGGGGGAGATACGCAGTATTTT. It is translated as CASSELGGTGGDTQYF.

This rearrangement joins TRBV27 to TRBJ2-7; D gene unclear. The CDR3 spans 13 residues. V gave up 6 bases and J gave up 7 bases, with 16 bases separating them. The germline CDR1 and CDR2 sequences are MNHEY and SMNVEV (reference sequence). CDR3 amino acids: CASSLGIAGEQYV. As DNA, the CDR3 is TGTGCCAGCAGCTTAGGGATCGCTGGGGAGCAGTACGTC.

The V call is TRBV6-5, the J call TRBJ1-2; no reliable D call. The length of the CDR3 is 12 residues. CDR1 and CDR2 from the germline V gene are MNHEY and SVGAGI. V was cut by 6 bases and J by 2 bases, with 7 bases left in between. The CDR3 nucleotides are TGTGCCAGCAGCCCTTCGAACTATGGCTACACCTTC. Translating gives CASSPSNYGYTF.

This rearrangement joins TRBV19 to TRBJ1-2, with 7 nucleotides matching TRBD1. The CDR3 length is 15 residues. Germline V CDR1 and CDR2: LNHDA, SQIVND (reference sequence). J gave up 4 bases and V 4 bases, and 9 bases lay outside the gene matches. This CDR3 reads CASSSRDSYSYGYTF. In DNA form, the CDR3 reads TGTGCCAGTAGTAGCCGGGACAGTTACTCCTATGGCTACACCTTC.

This clone was seen a few times. The chain joins TRBV10-1 to TRBJ2-2; tentative D call: TRBD1 (5 bases). The germline gives CDR1 WNHNN, CDR2 SYGVQD (reference sequence). CDR3 length equals 14 residues. V was trimmed by 5 bases and J by 6 bases, leaving 13 bases between them. The CDR3, as DNA: TGCGCCAGCAGTAAACAGGCCGGACCCGGGGAGCTGTTTTTT. This translates into CASSKQAGPGELFF.

The gene calls are TRBV19 and TRBJ1-1, with 8 bases aligning to TRBD1. The length of the CDR3 is 13 residues. Germline CDR1 LNHDA, CDR2 SQIVND (reference sequence). J was trimmed by 3 bases and V by 4 bases; bases with no gene match: 1. The CDR3 bases are TGTGCCAGTAGTAACAGGGGGTACACTGAAGCTTTCTTT. Encoded protein: CASSNRGYTEAFF.

In its sample, this clone was seen a few times. The V and J genes are TRBV28 and TRBJ1-5, with a possible D match to TRBD1 (6 bases). The CDR3 contains 15 residues. Between the trimmed V and J ends, which lost 2 bases and 7 bases, there was a span of 15 bases. Germline V CDR1 and CDR2: MDHEN, SYDVKM. As DNA, the CDR3 is TGTGCCAGCAGTTTACGGGGGCCCATTGGGCAGCCCCAGCATTTT. Translated, it gives CASSLRGPIGQPQHF.

V gene TRBV29-1 combines with J gene TRBJ1-2; a weak D match, TRBD1 (6 bases). The CDR3 loop spans 12 amino acids. From germline, CDR1 is SQVTM and CDR2 ANQGSEA. With 7 bases removed from V and 6 bases from J, the gap between germline ends came to 15 bases. The CDR3 spells CSAFTGSNGYTF. CDR3 DNA: TGCAGCGCGTTTACAGGGTCAAATGGCTACACCTTC.

This clone was recorded once. This rearrangement joins TRBV19 to TRBJ1-5; perhaps TRBD1 as D (5 bases). This CDR3 region has 15 residues. V was cut by 3 bases and J by 1 base, with 10 bases left in between. The V gene's germline CDR1 is LNHDA and CDR2 SQIVND (reference sequence). This CDR3 reads CASSMIQGSNQPQHF. CDR3 sequence (DNA): TGTGCCAGTAGTATGATTCAGGGAAGCAATCAGCCCCAGCATTTT.

This chain connects TRBV29-1 to TRBJ1-2, with unresolved D. The germline gives CDR1 SQVTM, CDR2 ANQGSEA. V was trimmed by 4 bases and J by 5 bases, leaving 20 bases between them. The CDR3 length is 15 residues. CDR3 residues: CSVGAKTTEIYGYTF. For the CDR3, the DNA is TGCAGCGTTGGAGCAAAGACGACGGAGATTTATGGCTACACCTTC.

J is TRBJ1-6 and V is TRBV5-8; 7 positions agree with TRBD1. With 4 bases clipped from V and 7 bases from J, the junction kept 11 bases outside the gene matches. The CDR3 extends over 16 amino acids. In germline, CDR1 is SGHTS, CDR2 YDEGEE. The CDR3 region has the DNA TGTGCCAGCAGCCAACCCCGGACAGGCAGGAATTCACCCCTCCACTTT. It translates to CASSQPRTGRNSPLHF.